This TCR beta chain came from a study of T-cell reconstitution after alpha-beta-depleted transplantation in children. General study points: The high TCRbeta diversity at day 60 in some patients came from surviving recipient T cells and thymic progenitors. Newly generated T cells supplied most T-cell counts and diversity one year post-transplant. By about two months after transplant, alpha-beta T cells reportedly arose from several hundred graft clones that had expanded.

Preparing the TCRbeta library involved the use of unique molecular identifiers. Using its own MiXCR run on the PCR reads, TCRdb lists one record per CDR3 protein. In the table there are 500,000 to 600,000 distinct CDR3 sequences, roughly 27% of which are singletons. A note on this clonotype: The target antigen is unknown.

This CDR3 has 17 residues. Germline loops: CDR1 SEHNR, CDR2 FQNEAQ (reference sequence). The J segment lost 3 bases and the V segment lost 7 bases, leaving 17 bases of the junction unmatched. The sequences come from PBMCs, collected before TCRalphabeta/CD19-depleted stem cell transplant. This chain uses TRBV7-9 with TRBJ1-1; 7 nucleotides line up with TRBD1. The sequence came from a boy in the first two years of life with Wiskott-Aldrich syndrome, due to receive a stem cell transplant. As DNA, the CDR3 is TGTGCCAGCACCCCCAGACAGGGCAAGGGCTTGGACACTGAAGCTTTCTTT. Amino acids: CASTPRQGKGLDTEAFF.